This entry lists 27 T cell receptor beta chains sequenced from one sample in a study of post-analysis software for immune sequencing data. General study results and limits: Patients showed TRBV5-6, TRBV5-1 and TRBV20-1 among 4 or 5 TRBV segments more frequent than in controls.

These receptors are not linked to any known antigen. Included in the TCR beta cDNA libraries were unique molecular identifiers. TCRdb re-called the PCR reads with MiXCR, one entry per CDR3 protein. The sample lists a few hundred thousand distinct CDR3 sequences, 30% to 45% occurring once. The sample taken for sequencing was blood. The receptors originated from a girl between 5 and 17 years old with multiple sclerosis.

The chain employs TRBV20-1 and TRBJ2-1, with 7 bases matching TRBD2. This CDR3 is built from 14 residues. Looked up from germline, CDR1 is DFQATT and CDR2 is SNEGSKA (reference sequence). Trimming removed 3 bases from V and 7 bases from J; junction bases left unmatched: 9. The CDR3, as DNA: TGCAGTGCTAGCCTAGCGGCGGGTCAGAATGAGCAGTTCTTC. It specifies CSASLAAGQNEQFF.

This chain uses TRBV7-9 with TRBJ2-7; no definite D call. V lost 2 bases and J lost 2, with 7 bases in between. CDR3 length: 13 residues. Germline-derived CDR1 and CDR2 are SEHNR and FQNEAQ (reference sequence). This chain's CDR3 is CASSLIEPYEQYF. CDR3 DNA sequence: TGTGCCAGCAGCTTAATCGAGCCCTACGAGCAGTACTTC.

This clonotype appeared once. V gene TRBV28 combines with J gene TRBJ2-5, with D unclear. CDR1 is MDHEN, CDR2 SYDVKM, per germline. The CDR3 spans 13 residues. V was trimmed by 7 bases and J by 5 bases, leaving 14 bases between them. The CDR3 is CASNAPLQETQYF. CDR3 DNA: TGTGCCAGCAATGCACCCCTTCAGGAGACCCAGTACTTC. The full variable domain, rest sourced from reference TRBV28 and TRBJ2-5, is DVKVTQSSRYLVKRTGEKVFLECVQDMDHENMFWYRQDPGLGLRLIYFSYDVKMKEKGDIPEGYSVSREKKERFSLILESASTNQTSMYLCASNAPLQETQYFGPGTRLLVL.

The sample holds a few counts of this clonotype. V usage is TRBV12-3 or TRBV12-4 and J usage is TRBJ1-5, with 8 bases lining up with TRBD1. CDR3 length: 13 residues. V gave up 10 bases and J gave up 6 bases; unmatched junction bases: 8. This CDR3 is CATRTGLAQPQHF. CDR3 bases: TGTGCCACCCGGACAGGGCTGGCTCAGCCCCAGCATTTT.

V is TRBV2 and J is TRBJ1-5; TRBD1 matches at 10 bases. The CDR3 contains 16 residues. Germline assignment: CDR1 SNHLY and CDR2 FYNNEI. Unmatched junction bases numbered 8, after V lost 5 bases and J lost 4 bases. DNA for the CDR3: TGTGCCAGCAGTAAGGGGACAGGGGAAGGGAATCAGCCCCAGCATTTT. Protein: CASSKGTGEGNQPQHF. Full variable domain (outside the CDR3, taken from reference TRBV2 and TRBJ1-5): EPEVTQTPSHQVTQMGQEVILRCVPISNHLYFYWYRQILGQKVEFLVSFYNNEISEKSEIFDDQFSVERPDGSNFTLKIRSTKLEDSAMYFCASSKGTGEGNQPQHFGDGTRLSIL.

On this clonotype itself: Just one base apart from a much larger clone, this may be a read error. This chain links TRBV10-3 with TRBJ2-7, with D perhaps given as TRBD1 or TRBD2 (5 bases each). The length of the CDR3 is 13 residues. The V gene lost 3 bases and the J gene lost 9 bases, with 15 bases spanning the gap. Germline loops: CDR1 ENHRY, CDR2 SYGVKD. CDR3 sequence reads: CAISDNRGDGQYF. The CDR3 DNA is TGTGCCATCAGTGACAACAGAGGGGACGGGCAGTACTTC.

The chain links TRBV9 to TRBJ2-3; 7 nucleotides align to TRBD1. Germline assignment: CDR1 SGDLS and CDR2 YYNGEE. Trimming took 3 bases from V and 2 from J; bases not matched to a gene: 9. This CDR3 comprises 16 residues. CDR3 sequence reads: CASSASGTATTDTQYF. CDR3 nucleotides: TGTGCCAGCAGCGCCTCCGGGACAGCGACCACAGATACGCAGTATTTT. Using reference TRBV9 and TRBJ2-3 for the parts outside the CDR3, the full variable domain is DSGVTQTPKHLITATGQRVTLRCSPRSGDLSVYWYQQSLDQGLQFLIQYYNGEERAKGNILERFSAQQFPDLHSELNLSSLELGDSALYFCASSASGTATTDTQYFGPGTRLTVL.

V is TRBV5-6 and J is TRBJ2-1; 8 nucleotides agree with TRBD1. The CDR3 extends over 16 amino acids. Germline CDR1 reads SGHDT; CDR2 reads YYEEEE. J was trimmed by 14 bases and V by 2 bases; bases with no gene match: 18. The DNA of the CDR3 is TGTGCCAGCAGCTTCCTAGGACAGGGAACTTGGGGTGGGGAGTTCTTC. Protein product: CASSFLGQGTWGGEFF. Variable domain in full (rest from reference TRBV5-6 and TRBJ2-1): DAGVTQSPTHLIKTRGQQVTLRCSPKSGHDTVSWYQQALGQGPQFIFQYYEEEERQRGNFPDRFSGHQFPNYSSELNVNALLLGDSALYLCASSFLGQGTWGGEFFGPGTRLTVL.

The chain employs TRBV28 and TRBJ2-3; 7 positions match TRBD2. Germline V gene data show CDR1 as MDHEN and CDR2 as SYDVKM. J lost 4 bases, V lost 6 bases, and 7 bases had no gene match. This CDR3 is 14 amino acids long. The CDR3 is CASSPRGVPDTQYF. The CDR3 nucleotides read TGTGCCAGCAGCCCCCGGGGGGTCCCAGATACGCAGTATTTT.

This clonotype was seen many times. The V and J genes are TRBV6-5 and TRBJ2-5; 8 bases fit TRBD1. The germline V gene encodes CDR1 MNHEY and CDR2 SVGAGI. V was pared by 6 bases and J by 5 bases, with 8 bases of the junction left unmatched. The CDR3 runs to 14 residues. Here the CDR3 reads CASSGQGYFETQYF. The CDR3 DNA follows: TGTGCCAGCAGCGGACAGGGTTATTTCGAGACCCAGTACTTC.

This clonotype has just a few counts. The chain combines TRBV21-1 with TRBJ2-7; the table calls TRBD2, which could not be checked here. TRBV21-1 is given as a pseudogene. The CDR3 spans 12 residues. The CDR3 spells CASSKGGLEQYF. The CDR3 DNA sequence: TGTGCCAGCAGCAAAGGAGGGTTAGAGCAGTACTTC.

This clonotype was observed a few times. The J gene is TRBJ1-5, the V gene TRBV7-9; D gene ambiguous. V lost 2 bases, J lost 5 bases, and 7 bases lay in between. Germline V gives CDR1 SEHNR, CDR2 FQNEAQ (reference sequence). The CDR3 is made up of 13 amino acids. In DNA, the CDR3 is TGTGCCAGCAGCTTAACAGAGGATCAGCCCCAGCATTTT. It codes for CASSLTEDQPQHF.

The table lists this clonotype with a few counts. This chain uses TRBV5-1 with TRBJ1-1, with no clear D. This CDR3 spans 16 amino acids. Trimming stripped 2 bases from V and 4 bases from J, with 18 bases between. The V gene's germline CDR1 is SGHRS and CDR2 YFSETQ. Written as DNA, the CDR3 is TGCGCCAGCAGCTTCCCTGTAAACACCTCGGGCACTGAAGCTTTCTTT. Its protein product is CASSFPVNTSGTEAFF.

This clonotype was found once. The gene calls are TRBV7-9 and TRBJ2-5; 9 bases line up with TRBD1. The CDR3 loop spans 15 amino acids. Trimming removed 5 bases from V and 11 bases from J; junction bases left unmatched: 15. The germline V gene has CDR1 SEHNR and CDR2 FQNEAQ (reference sequence). As DNA, the CDR3 is TGTGCCAGCAGCCCCGGGACAGGGTATTTGAATGAGCAGTACTTC. Residues: CASSPGTGYLNEQYF. Full variable domain (outside the CDR3, taken from reference TRBV7-9 and TRBJ2-5): DTGVSQNPRHKITKRGQNVTFRCDPISEHNRLYWYRQTLGQGPEFLTYFQNEAQLEKSRLLSDRFSAERPKGSFSTLEIQRTEQGDSAMYLCASSPGTGYLNEQYFGPGTRLLVL.

This rearrangement joins TRBV18 to TRBJ2-1; D ambiguous. Germline V gene data show CDR1 as KGHSH and CDR2 as LQKENI. This CDR3 region has 13 residues. Between the trimmed V and J ends, which lost 3 bases and 8 bases, there was a span of 11 bases. DNA for the CDR3: TGTGCCAGCTCACCCGGCGGAGATGATGAGCAGTTCTTC. It yields the protein CASSPGGDDEQFF.

This clonotype was observed a handful of times. The V gene is TRBV12-3 or TRBV12-4, the J gene TRBJ1-5; weak D call: TRBD1 (6 bases). V dropped 3 bases and J dropped 4 bases, with 7 bases sitting between them. The CDR3 has 13 residues. The CDR3 nucleotides are TGTGCCAGCAGTTTTACAGGGAATCAGCCCCAGCATTTT. Protein: CASSFTGNQPQHF.

This clonotype has ten or more counts. The V gene is TRBV29-1, the J gene TRBJ2-7; D is uncertain. This CDR3 is built from 13 residues. Germline V gene sequence: CDR1 SQVTM, CDR2 ANQGSEA. V lost 0 bases, J lost 3 bases, and 9 bases lay in between. As DNA, the CDR3 is TGCAGCGTTGAAGATCCACTGGGCTACGAGCAGTACTTC. This encodes CSVEDPLGYEQYF.

This clonotype was recorded a few times. The chain joins TRBV20-1 to TRBJ2-7; TRBD2 is a possible D gene (6 bases). The length of the CDR3 is 13 residues. Germline V CDR1 and CDR2: DFQATT, SNEGSKA (reference sequence). Trimming shortened V by 4 bases and J by 2 bases, and 12 bases separated the two germline ends. Here the CDR3 reads CSATGTPAYEQYF. The CDR3 DNA follows: TGCAGTGCTACCGGGACTCCTGCCTACGAGCAGTACTTC.

In nucleotides, the CDR3 is TGCAGCATTGGGCCAGGGTTCACCACTGAAGCTTTCTTT. Encoded protein: CSIGPGFTTEAFF. V gene TRBV29-1 combines with J gene TRBJ1-1; tentatively, D is TRBD1 (5 bases). Germline values: CDR1 SQVTM, CDR2 ANQGSEA. The CDR3 sequence is 13 residues long. Trimming took 8 bases from V and 4 from J, leaving 17 bases between them.

This chain uses TRBV3-1 with TRBJ2-3, with D hard to call. Germline lookup yields CDR1 LGHDT and CDR2 YNNKEL (reference sequence). V was shortened by 0 bases and J by 4 bases, with 5 bases between the two germline ends. CDR3 length equals 13 residues. Written as DNA, the CDR3 is TGTGCCAGCAGCCAAGATAGCCCAGATACGCAGTATTTT. Translation gives CASSQDSPDTQYF.

The rearrangement uses TRBV28 and TRBJ1-2; 7 nucleotides line up with TRBD1. Germline CDR1 is MDHEN and CDR2 is SYDVKM. This CDR3 has 13 residues. Trimming at V came to 4 bases and at J to 5 bases, leaving 4 bases not matched to a gene. The CDR3 region is CASSSRTGYGYTF. CDR3 nucleotide sequence: TGTGCCAGCAGTTCCCGGACAGGATATGGCTACACCTTC.

This chain uses TRBV20-1 with TRBJ2-1; 9 positions agree with TRBD1. V was pared by 4 bases and J by 2 bases, with 12 bases of the junction left unmatched. Germline assignment: CDR1 DFQATT and CDR2 SNEGSKA (reference sequence). The CDR3 loop spans 17 amino acids. The CDR3 sequence: CSAMWGLRTGAYNEQFF. The CDR3 DNA reads as TGCAGTGCTATGTGGGGGTTGAGGACAGGGGCCTACAATGAGCAGTTCTTC.

In this sample, this clonotype turned up once. The chain uses TRBV5-1 and TRBJ2-3, with D maybe TRBD1 (5 bases). Trimming shortened V by 3 bases and J by 0 bases, and 8 bases separated the two germline ends. In germline, CDR1 is SGHRS, CDR2 YFSETQ. The CDR3 has 14 amino acids. CDR3 sequence reads: CASSWGSSTDTQYF. CDR3 coding DNA: TGCGCCAGCAGCTGGGGCTCTAGCACAGATACGCAGTATTTT.

V and J are TRBV7-9 and TRBJ2-3, with a weak D call TRBD1 (6 bases). The CDR3 is 18 amino acids. The ends were cut back, 1 base at V and 3 bases at J, with 20 bases in the middle. Germline V gene lookup returns CDR1 SEHNR and CDR2 FQNEAQ (reference sequence). This CDR3 is CASSLGRPEQGGTDTQYF. The CDR3 bases are TGTGCCAGCAGCTTAGGAAGGCCCGAACAGGGTGGGACAGATACGCAGTATTTT. Supplemented by reference TRBV7-9 and TRBJ2-3, the full variable domain reads DTGVSQNPRHKITKRGQNVTFRCDPISEHNRLYWYRQTLGQGPEFLTYFQNEAQLEKSRLLSDRFSAERPKGSFSTLEIQRTEQGDSAMYLCASSLGRPEQGGTDTQYFGPGTRLTVL.

This clonotype was seen only a few times. The V and J genes are TRBV7-2 and TRBJ2-7, with 7 bases matching TRBD1. V was clipped by 3 bases and J by 3 bases; unmatched bases: 5. The germline gives CDR1 SGHTA, CDR2 FQGNSA. This CDR3 contains 14 residues. The chain's CDR3 is CASSFYDRDYEQYF. In DNA form, the CDR3 reads TGTGCCAGCAGCTTTTACGACAGGGACTACGAGCAGTACTTC.

The chain combines TRBV20-1 with TRBJ2-7; 10 bases are a match to TRBD2. Germline trimming cut 3 bases from V and 0 bases from J; bases unmatched to any gene: 8. Germline values: CDR1 DFQATT, CDR2 SNEGSKA (reference sequence). The CDR3 runs 16 residues. CDR3 sequence (DNA): TGCAGTGCTAGCCGAGGACTAGCGGTAAACTCCTACGAGCAGTACTTC. As protein: CSASRGLAVNSYEQYF.

This clonotype was seen a handful of times. The J gene is TRBJ2-7, the V gene TRBV18; perhaps D is TRBD1 or TRBD2 (5 bases each). Germline values: CDR1 KGHSH, CDR2 LQKENI. The CDR3 has 15 amino acids. Between the trimmed V and J ends, which lost 5 bases and 5 bases, there was a span of 19 bases. The CDR3 DNA is TGTGCCAGCTCATCCCGGGACGGGTCGTGGGACGAGCAGTACTTC. Amino acids: CASSSRDGSWDEQYF.